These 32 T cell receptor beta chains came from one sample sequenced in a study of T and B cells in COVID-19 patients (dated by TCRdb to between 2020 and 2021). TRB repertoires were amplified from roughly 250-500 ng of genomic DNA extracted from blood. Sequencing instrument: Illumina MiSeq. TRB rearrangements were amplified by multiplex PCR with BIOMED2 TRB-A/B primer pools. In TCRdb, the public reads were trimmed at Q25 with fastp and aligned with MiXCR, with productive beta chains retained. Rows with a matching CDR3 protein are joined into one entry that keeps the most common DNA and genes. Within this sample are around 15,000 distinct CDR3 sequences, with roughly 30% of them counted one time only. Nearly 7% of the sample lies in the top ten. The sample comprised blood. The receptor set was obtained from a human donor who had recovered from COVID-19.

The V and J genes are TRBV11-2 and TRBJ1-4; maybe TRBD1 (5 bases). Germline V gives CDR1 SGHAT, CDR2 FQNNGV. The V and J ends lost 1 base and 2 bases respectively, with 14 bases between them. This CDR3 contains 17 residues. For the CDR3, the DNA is TGTGCCAGCAGCTTAGCCGGGGGGAGGTCGACTAATGAAAAACTGTTTTTT. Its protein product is CASSLAGGRSTNEKLFF.

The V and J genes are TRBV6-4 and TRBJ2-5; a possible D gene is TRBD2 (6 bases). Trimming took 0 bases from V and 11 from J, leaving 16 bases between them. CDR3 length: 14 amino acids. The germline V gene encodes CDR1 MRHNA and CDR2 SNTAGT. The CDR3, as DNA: TGTGCCAGCAGTGACTCACAAGCGGGTGCTGAGCAGTACTTC. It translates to CASSDSQAGAEQYF.

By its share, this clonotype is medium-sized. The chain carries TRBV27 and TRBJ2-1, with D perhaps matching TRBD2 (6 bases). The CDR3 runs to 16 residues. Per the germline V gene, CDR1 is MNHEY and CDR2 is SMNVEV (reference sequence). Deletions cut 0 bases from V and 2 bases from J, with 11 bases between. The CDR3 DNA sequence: TGTGCCAGCAGTTTATCGGCAGCGGGCACCTACAATGAGCAGTTCTTC. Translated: CASSLSAAGTYNEQFF.

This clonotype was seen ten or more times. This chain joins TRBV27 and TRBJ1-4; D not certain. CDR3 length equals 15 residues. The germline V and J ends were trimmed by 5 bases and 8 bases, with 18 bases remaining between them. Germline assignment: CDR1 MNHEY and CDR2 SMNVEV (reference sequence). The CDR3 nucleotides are TGTGCCAGCAGTGTGGGGAGAGTCGGCAGGGAAAAACTGTTTTTT. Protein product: CASSVGRVGREKLFF.

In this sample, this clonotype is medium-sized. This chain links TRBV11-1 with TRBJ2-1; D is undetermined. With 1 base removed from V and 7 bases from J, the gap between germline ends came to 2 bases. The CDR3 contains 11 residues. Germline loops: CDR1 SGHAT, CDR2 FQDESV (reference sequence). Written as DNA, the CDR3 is TGTGCCAGCAGCTTAGAAAATGAGCAGTTCTTC. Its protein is CASSLENEQFF.

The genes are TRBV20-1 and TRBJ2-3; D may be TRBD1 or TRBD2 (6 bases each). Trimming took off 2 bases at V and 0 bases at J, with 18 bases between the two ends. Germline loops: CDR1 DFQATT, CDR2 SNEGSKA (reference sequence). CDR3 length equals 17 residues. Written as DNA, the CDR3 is TGCAGTGCTAGAAGCGGCTGGGGGGCGCCTAGCACAGATACGCAGTATTTT. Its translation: CSARSGWGAPSTDTQYF.

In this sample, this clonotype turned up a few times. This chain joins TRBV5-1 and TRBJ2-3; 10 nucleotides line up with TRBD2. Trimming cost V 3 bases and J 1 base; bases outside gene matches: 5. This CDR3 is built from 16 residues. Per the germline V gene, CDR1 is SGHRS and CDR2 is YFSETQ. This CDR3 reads CASSSGTSAGTDTQYF. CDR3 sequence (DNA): TGCGCCAGCAGCTCCGGGACTAGCGCTGGCACAGATACGCAGTATTTT.

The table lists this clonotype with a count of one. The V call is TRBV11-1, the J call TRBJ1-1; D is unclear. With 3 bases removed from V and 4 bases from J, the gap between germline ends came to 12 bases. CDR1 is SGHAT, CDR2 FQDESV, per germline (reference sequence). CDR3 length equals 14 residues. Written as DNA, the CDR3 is TGTGCCAGCAGCTTTTCCATCGGGTCCACTGAAGCTTTCTTT. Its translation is CASSFSIGSTEAFF.

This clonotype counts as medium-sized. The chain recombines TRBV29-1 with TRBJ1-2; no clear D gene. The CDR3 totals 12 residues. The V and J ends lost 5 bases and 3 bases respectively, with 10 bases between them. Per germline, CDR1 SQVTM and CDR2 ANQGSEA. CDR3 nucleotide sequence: TGCAGCGTTTTTATGGAGGACTATGGCTACACCTTC. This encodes CSVFMEDYGYTF.

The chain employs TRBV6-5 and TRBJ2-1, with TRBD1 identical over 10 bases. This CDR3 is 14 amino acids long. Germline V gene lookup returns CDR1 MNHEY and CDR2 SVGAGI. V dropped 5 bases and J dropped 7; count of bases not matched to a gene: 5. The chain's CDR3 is CASSRQGARNEQFF. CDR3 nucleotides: TGTGCCAGCAGTCGACAGGGGGCGCGGAATGAGCAGTTCTTC.

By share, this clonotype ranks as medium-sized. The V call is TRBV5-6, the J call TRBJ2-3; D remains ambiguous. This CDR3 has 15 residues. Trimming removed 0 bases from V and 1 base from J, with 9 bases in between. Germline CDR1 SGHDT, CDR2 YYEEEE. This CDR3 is CASSLEGSGTDTQYF. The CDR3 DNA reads TGTGCCAGCAGCTTGGAGGGCTCGGGCACAGATACGCAGTATTTT.

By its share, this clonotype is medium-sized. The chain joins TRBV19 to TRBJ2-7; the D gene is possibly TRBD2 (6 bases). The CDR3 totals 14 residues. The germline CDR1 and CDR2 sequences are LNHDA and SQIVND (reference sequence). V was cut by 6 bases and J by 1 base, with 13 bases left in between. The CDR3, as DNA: TGTGCCAGTAGCAGGGACTGGGGGTCCTACGAGCAGTACTTC. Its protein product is CASSRDWGSYEQYF.

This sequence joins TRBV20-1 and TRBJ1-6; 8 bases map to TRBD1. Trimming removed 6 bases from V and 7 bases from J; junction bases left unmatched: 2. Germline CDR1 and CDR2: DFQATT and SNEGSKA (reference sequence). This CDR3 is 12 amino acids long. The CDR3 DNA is TGCAGTGCAAGGACAGGGAATTCACCCCTCCACTTT. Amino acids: CSARTGNSPLHF.

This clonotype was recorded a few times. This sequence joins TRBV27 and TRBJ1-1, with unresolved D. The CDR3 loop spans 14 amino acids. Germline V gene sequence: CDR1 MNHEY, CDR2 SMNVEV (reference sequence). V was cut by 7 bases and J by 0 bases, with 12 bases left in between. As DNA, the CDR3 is TGTGCCAGCAAACCGGGGTCAATGAACACTGAAGCTTTCTTT. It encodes CASKPGSMNTEAFF.

The CDR3 loop is CASTGSFRTEAFF. The CDR3 bases are TGTGCCTCGACGGGGTCATTTAGGACTGAAGCTTTCTTT. This sequence joins TRBV28 and TRBJ1-1, with D unclear. This CDR3 has 13 residues. CDR1 is MDHEN and CDR2 is SYDVKM in the germline V gene. V lost 11 bases and J 5 bases, leaving 18 bases between the germline ends. The full variable domain, rest sourced from reference TRBV28 and TRBJ1-1, is DVKVTQSSRYLVKRTGEKVFLECVQDMDHENMFWYRQDPGLGLRLIYFSYDVKMKEKGDIPEGYSVSREKKERFSLILESASTNQTSMYLCASTGSFRTEAFFGQGTRLTVV.

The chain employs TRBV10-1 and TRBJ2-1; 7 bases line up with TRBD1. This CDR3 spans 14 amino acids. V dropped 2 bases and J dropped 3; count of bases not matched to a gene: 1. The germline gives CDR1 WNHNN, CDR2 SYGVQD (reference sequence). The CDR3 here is CASSEGQDYNEQFF. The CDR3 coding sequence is TGCGCCAGCAGTGAGGGACAGGACTACAATGAGCAGTTCTTC.

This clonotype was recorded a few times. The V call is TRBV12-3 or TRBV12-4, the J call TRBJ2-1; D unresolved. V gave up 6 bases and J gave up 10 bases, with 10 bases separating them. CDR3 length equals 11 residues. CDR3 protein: CASSLSREQFF. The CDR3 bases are TGTGCCAGCAGCCTTAGCAGGGAGCAGTTCTTC.

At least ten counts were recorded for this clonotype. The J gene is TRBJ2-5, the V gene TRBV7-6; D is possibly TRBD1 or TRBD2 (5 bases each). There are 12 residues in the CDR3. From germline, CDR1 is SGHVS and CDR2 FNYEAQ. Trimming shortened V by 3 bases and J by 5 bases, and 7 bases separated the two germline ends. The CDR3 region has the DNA TGTGCCAGCAGCTTCGGGGACGAGACCCAGTACTTC. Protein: CASSFGDETQYF.

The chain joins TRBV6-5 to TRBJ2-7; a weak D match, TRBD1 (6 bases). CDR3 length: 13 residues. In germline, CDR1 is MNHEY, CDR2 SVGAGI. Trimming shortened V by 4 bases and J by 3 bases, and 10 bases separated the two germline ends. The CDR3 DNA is TGTGCCAGCAGTTCCGGGACAAGCTACGAGCAGTACTTC. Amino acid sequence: CASSSGTSYEQYF.

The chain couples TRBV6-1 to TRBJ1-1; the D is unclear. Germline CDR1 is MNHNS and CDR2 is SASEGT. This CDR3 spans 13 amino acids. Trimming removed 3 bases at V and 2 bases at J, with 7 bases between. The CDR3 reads CASSDWINTEAFF. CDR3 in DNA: TGTGCCAGCAGTGACTGGATAAACACTGAAGCTTTCTTT.

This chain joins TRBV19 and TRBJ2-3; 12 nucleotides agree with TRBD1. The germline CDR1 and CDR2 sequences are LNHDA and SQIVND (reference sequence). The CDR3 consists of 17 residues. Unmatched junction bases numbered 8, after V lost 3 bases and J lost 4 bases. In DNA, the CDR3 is TGTGCCAGTAGTATTAGGGGACAGGGGGCAGGAGCAGATACGCAGTATTTT. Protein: CASSIRGQGAGADTQYF.

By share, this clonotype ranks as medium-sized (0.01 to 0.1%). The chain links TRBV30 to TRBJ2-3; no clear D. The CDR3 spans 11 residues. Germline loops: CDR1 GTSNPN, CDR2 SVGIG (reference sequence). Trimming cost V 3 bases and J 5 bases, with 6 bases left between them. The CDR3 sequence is CAWSPRDTQYF. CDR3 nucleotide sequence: TGTGCCTGGAGCCCAAGAGATACGCAGTATTTT.

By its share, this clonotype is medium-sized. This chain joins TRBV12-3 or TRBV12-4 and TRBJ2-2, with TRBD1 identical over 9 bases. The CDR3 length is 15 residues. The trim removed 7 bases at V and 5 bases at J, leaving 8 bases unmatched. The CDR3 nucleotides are TGTGCCAGCAATTTTATCGGACAGGGGACCGGGGAGCTGTTTTTT. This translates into CASNFIGQGTGELFF.

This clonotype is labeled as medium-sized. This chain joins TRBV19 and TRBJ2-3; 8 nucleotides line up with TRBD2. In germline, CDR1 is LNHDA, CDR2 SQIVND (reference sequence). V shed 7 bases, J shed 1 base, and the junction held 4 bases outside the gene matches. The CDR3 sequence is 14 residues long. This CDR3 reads CASKRGLGTDTQYF. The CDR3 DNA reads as TGTGCCAGTAAGCGGGGGCTTGGCACAGATACGCAGTATTTT. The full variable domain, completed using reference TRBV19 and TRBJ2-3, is DGGITQSPKYLFRKEGQNVTLSCEQNLNHDAMYWYRQDPGQGLRLIYYSQIVNDFQKGDIAEGYSVSREKKESFPLTVTSAQKNPTAFYLCASKRGLGTDTQYFGPGTRLTVL.

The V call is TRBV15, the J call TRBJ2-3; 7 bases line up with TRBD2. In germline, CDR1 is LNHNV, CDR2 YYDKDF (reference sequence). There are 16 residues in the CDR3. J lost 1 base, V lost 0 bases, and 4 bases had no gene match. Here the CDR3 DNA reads TGTGCCACCAGCAGAGATTCGGGGGGAGGCACAGATACGCAGTATTTT. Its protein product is CATSRDSGGGTDTQYF.

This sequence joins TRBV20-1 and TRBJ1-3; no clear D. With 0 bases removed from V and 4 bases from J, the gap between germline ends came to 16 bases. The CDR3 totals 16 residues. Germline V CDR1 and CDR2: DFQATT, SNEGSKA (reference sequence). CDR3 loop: CSARDPRLPGGNTIYF. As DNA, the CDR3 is TGCAGTGCTAGAGACCCGAGGCTACCGGGAGGAAACACCATATATTTT.

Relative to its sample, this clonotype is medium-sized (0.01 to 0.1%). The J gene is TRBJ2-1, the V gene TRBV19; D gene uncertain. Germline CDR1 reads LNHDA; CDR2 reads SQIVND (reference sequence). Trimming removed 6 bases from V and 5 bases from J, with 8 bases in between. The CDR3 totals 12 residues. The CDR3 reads CASSPDNNEQFF. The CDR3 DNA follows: TGTGCCAGTAGCCCCGACAACAATGAGCAGTTCTTC.

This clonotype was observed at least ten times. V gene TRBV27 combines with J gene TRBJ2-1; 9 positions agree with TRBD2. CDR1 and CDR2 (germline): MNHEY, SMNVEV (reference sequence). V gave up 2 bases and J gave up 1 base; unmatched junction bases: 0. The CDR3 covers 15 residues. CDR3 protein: CASSLTSGSYNEQFF. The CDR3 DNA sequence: TGTGCCAGCAGTTTAACTAGCGGGTCCTACAATGAGCAGTTCTTC.

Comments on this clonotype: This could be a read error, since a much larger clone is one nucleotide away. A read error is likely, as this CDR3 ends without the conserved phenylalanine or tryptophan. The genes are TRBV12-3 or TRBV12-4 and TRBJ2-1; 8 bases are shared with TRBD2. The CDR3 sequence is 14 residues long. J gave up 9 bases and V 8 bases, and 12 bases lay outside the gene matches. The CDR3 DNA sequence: TGTGCCAGCCTAACCGGGGGGGCCGTCGGTGAGCAGTTCTAC. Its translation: CASLTGGAVGEQFY.

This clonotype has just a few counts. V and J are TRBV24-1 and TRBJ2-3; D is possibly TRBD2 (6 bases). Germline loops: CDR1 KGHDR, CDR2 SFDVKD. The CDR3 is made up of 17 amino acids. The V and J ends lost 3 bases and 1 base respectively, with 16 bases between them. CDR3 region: CATSDGMGGGGTDTQYF. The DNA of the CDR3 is TGTGCCACCAGTGATGGGATGGGGGGTGGAGGCACAGATACGCAGTATTTT.

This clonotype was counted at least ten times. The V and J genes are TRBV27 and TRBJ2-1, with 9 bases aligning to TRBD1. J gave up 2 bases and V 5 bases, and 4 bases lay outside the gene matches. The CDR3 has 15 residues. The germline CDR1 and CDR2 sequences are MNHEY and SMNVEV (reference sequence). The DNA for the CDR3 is TGTGCCAGCAGTATGGGACAGGGAGCCTACAATGAGCAGTTCTTC. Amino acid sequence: CASSMGQGAYNEQFF.

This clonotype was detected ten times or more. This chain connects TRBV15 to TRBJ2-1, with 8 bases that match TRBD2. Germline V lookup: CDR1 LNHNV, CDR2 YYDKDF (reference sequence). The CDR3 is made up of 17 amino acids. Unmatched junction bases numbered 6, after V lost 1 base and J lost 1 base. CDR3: CATSRAFTSGSYNEQFF. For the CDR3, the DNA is TGTGCCACCAGCAGAGCCTTTACTAGCGGATCCTACAATGAGCAGTTCTTC.